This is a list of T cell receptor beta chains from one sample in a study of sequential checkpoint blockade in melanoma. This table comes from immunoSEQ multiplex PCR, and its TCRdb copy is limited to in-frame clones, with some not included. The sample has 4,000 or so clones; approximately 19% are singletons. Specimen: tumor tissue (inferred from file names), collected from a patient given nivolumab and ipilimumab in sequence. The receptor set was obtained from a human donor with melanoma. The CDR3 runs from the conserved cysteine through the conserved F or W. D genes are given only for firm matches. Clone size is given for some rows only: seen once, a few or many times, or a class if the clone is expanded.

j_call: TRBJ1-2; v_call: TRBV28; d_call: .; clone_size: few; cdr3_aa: CASSEQINYGYTF; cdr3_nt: TGTGCCAGCAGTGAACAGATTAACTATGGCTACACCTTC
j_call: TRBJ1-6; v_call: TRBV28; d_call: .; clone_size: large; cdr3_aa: CASSPPRGPLHF; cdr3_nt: TGTGCCAGCAGCCCACCGAGGGGGCCCCTCCACTTT
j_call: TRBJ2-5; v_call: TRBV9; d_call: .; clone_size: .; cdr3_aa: CASSVSLARQETQYF; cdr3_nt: TGTGCCAGCAGCGTAAGTTTAGCTCGCCAAGAGACCCAGTACTTC
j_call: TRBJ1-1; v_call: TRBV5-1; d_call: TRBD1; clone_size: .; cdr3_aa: CASKKGTGDHTEAFF; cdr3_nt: TGCGCCAGCAAGAAGGGGACAGGGGATCACACTGAAGCTTTCTTT
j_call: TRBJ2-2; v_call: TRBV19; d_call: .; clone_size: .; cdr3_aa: CASSILPGGELFF; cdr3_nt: TGTGCCAGTAGTATTCTTCCGGGAGGGGAGCTGTTTTTT
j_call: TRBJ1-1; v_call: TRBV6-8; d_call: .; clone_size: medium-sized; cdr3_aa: CASSPRSAAWDTEAFF; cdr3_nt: TGTGCCAGCAGTCCCCGGTCGGCCGCTTGGGACACTGAAGCTTTCTTT
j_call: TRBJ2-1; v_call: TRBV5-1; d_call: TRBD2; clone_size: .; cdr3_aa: CASSLELAGGPNEQFF; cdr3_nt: TGCGCCAGCAGCTTGGAATTAGCGGGGGGGCCGAATGAGCAGTTCTTC
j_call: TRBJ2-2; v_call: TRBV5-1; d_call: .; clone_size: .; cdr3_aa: CASSLGGNANTGELFF; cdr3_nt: TGCGCCAGCAGCTTGGGGGGCAACGCGAACACCGGGGAGCTGTTTTTT
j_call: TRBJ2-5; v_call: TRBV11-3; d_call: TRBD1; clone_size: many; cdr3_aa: CASSSPPGQGFQETQYF; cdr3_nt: TGTGCCAGCAGCTCCCCACCGGGACAGGGGTTTCAAGAGACCCAGTACTTC
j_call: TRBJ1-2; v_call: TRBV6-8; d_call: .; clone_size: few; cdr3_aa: CASRPRAGPGYGYTF; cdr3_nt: TGTGCCAGCAGACCTCGAGCAGGGCCGGGCTATGGCTACACCTTC
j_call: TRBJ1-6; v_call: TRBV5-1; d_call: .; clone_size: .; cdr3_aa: CASSLSLQAGGNSPLHF; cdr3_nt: TGCGCCAGCAGCTTATCTCTTCAGGCAGGAGGGAATTCACCCCTCCACTTT
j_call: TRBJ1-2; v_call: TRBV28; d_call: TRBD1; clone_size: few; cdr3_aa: CASRQQGLGNYGYTF; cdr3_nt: TGTGCCAGCAGACAACAGGGGCTAGGGAACTATGGCTACACCTTC
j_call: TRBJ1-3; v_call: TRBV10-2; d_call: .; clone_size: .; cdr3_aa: CASSDRSSGNTIYF; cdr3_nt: TGCGCCAGCAGTGACAGGAGCTCTGGAAACACCATATATTTT
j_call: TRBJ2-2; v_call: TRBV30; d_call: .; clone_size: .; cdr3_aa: CAWSGTNPTTGELFF; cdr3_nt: TGTGCCTGGAGTGGTACTAACCCGACCACCGGGGAGCTGTTTTTT
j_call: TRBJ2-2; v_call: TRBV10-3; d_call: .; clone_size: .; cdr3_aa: CAISGQGGTGELFF; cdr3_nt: TGTGCCATCAGTGGGCAGGGGGGCACCGGGGAGCTGTTTTTT
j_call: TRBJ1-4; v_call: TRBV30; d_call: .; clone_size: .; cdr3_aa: CAWMEGLNEKLFF; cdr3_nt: TGTGCCTGGATGGAGGGACTTAATGAAAAACTGTTTTTT
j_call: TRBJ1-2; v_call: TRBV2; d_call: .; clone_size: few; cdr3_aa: CASSEQGFANYGYTF; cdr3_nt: TGTGCCAGCAGTGAACAGGGCTTCGCTAACTATGGCTACACCTTC
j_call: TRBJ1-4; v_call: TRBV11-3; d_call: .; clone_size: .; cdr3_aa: CASSSARDDNEKLFF; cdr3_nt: TGTGCCAGCAGCTCTGCCCGGGACGATAATGAAAAACTGTTTTTT
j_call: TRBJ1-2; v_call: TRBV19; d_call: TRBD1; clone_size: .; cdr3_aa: CASNFGTDYGYTF; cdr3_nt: TGTGCCAGTAACTTCGGGACAGACTATGGCTACACCTTC
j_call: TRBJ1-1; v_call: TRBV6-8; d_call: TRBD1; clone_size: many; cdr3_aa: CASSEGQGYTEAFF; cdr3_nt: TGTGCCAGCAGTGAGGGACAGGGCTACACTGAAGCTTTCTTT
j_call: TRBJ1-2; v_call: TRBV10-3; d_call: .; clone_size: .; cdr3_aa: CAISESAAYGYTF; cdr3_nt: TGTGCCATCAGTGAGTCGGCCGCCTATGGCTACACCTTC
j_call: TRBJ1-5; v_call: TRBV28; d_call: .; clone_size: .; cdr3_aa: CASKPRANRNQPQHF; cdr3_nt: TGTGCCAGCAAGCCCAGGGCGAATCGCAATCAGCCCCAGCATTTT
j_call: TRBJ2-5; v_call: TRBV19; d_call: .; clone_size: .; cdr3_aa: CASSMEQHQETQYF; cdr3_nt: TGTGCCAGTAGTATGGAACAGCACCAAGAGACCCAGTACTTC
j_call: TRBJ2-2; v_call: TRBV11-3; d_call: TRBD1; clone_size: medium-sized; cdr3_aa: CASSLTGGNGELFF; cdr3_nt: TGTGCCAGCAGCTTAACAGGGGGTAACGGGGAGCTGTTTTTT
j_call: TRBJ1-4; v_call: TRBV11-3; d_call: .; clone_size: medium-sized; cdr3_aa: CASSLPTTGQSEKLFF; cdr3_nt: TGTGCCAGCAGCTTGCCAACAACAGGGCAGAGTGAAAAACTGTTTTTT